Below, 10 T cell receptor beta chains from the same sample are listed, as sequenced in a study of human T cells and chemical hapten exposure. MiXCR, applied by TCRdb to the RACE reads, yields one record per CDR3 protein. The profile shows some 180,000 distinct CDR3 sequences, 20% to 25% of them singletons. Documented time point: patch test 1, 2 weeks after DPC sensitization. As for treatment: therapeutic diphenylcyclopropenone sensitization with weekly scalp DPC. The input for sequencing was whole blood, taken in connection with sensitization to the hapten diphenylcyclopropenone (DPC). All receptors come from a woman aged 45-60 years with alopecia areata. Some clones in this sample may be carry-over from other donors' samples.

This clonotype was recorded at least ten times. This rearrangement joins TRBV7-9 to TRBJ2-2; D is undetermined. The germline V and J ends were trimmed by 5 bases and 5 bases, with 3 bases remaining between them. The CDR3 loop spans 11 amino acids. Looked up from germline, CDR1 is SEHNR and CDR2 is FQNEAQ (reference sequence). CDR3 in amino acids: CASSPTGELFF. CDR3 nucleotide sequence: TGTGCCAGCAGCCCGACCGGGGAGCTGTTTTTT.

This clonotype was seen a few times. The V and J genes are TRBV5-6 and TRBJ1-1; no clear D. The CDR3 has 15 residues. From germline, CDR1 is SGHDT and CDR2 YYEEEE. The germline V and J ends were trimmed by 2 bases and 1 base, with 12 bases remaining between them. Written as DNA, the CDR3 is TGTGCCAGCAGCTTTATTGGACCGAGGAACACTGAAGCTTTCTTT. It is translated as CASSFIGPRNTEAFF. The entire variable domain, with the rest obtained from reference TRBV5-6 and TRBJ1-1, is as follows: DAGVTQSPTHLIKTRGQQVTLRCSPKSGHDTVSWYQQALGQGPQFIFQYYEEEERQRGNFPDRFSGHQFPNYSSELNVNALLLGDSALYLCASSFIGPRNTEAFFGQGTRLTVV.

The rearrangement joins TRBV10-3 to TRBJ1-2, with unresolved D. The CDR3 contains 14 residues. Trimming removed 0 bases from V and 3 bases from J, with 8 bases in between. Per germline, CDR1 ENHRY and CDR2 SYGVKD. The CDR3 protein is CAISESTEYYGYTF. CDR3 DNA: TGTGCCATCAGTGAGTCTACGGAGTACTATGGCTACACCTTC.

This chain links TRBV2 with TRBJ1-3, with TRBD1 identical over 7 bases. The CDR3 loop spans 14 amino acids. J lost 2 bases, V lost 8 bases, and 6 bases had no gene match. Per germline, CDR1 SNHLY and CDR2 FYNNEI. The CDR3 spells CASLRGLAGNTIYF. DNA of the CDR3: TGTGCCAGCCTCAGGGGGTTGGCTGGAAACACCATATATTTT.

The J gene is TRBJ1-2, the V gene TRBV12-3 or TRBV12-4; D is unresolved. Trimming removed 5 bases at V and 1 base at J, with 8 bases between. CDR3 length: 13 amino acids. CDR3 region: CASSISNNYGYTF. The DNA of the CDR3 is TGTGCCAGCAGTATCAGCAATAACTATGGCTACACCTTC.

The chain has TRBV10-1 and TRBJ2-1; TRBD2 agrees at 13 bases. J was trimmed by 4 bases and V by 4 bases; bases with no gene match: 7. CDR3 length: 17 amino acids. Germline lookup yields CDR1 WNHNN and CDR2 SYGVQD (reference sequence). The CDR3 sequence: CASSGGRGLAGYNEQFF. The DNA of the CDR3 is TGCGCCAGCAGTGGTGGAAGGGGACTAGCGGGGTACAATGAGCAGTTCTTC.

The chain recombines TRBV11-2 with TRBJ2-5, with 11 nucleotides matching TRBD2. In germline, CDR1 is SGHAT, CDR2 FQNNGV. The CDR3 extends over 14 amino acids. The ends lost 5 bases at V and 4 bases at J; junction bases unmatched: 3. The CDR3 here is CASSPSGRRETQYF. The CDR3, as DNA: TGTGCCAGCAGCCCTAGCGGGAGGAGAGAGACCCAGTACTTC.

In its sample, this clonotype was seen a few times. The gene calls are TRBV5-1 and TRBJ2-1; weak D call: TRBD1 (5 bases). The V gene's germline CDR1 is SGHRS and CDR2 YFSETQ. The CDR3 covers 18 residues. Between the trimmed V and J ends, which lost 2 bases and 1 base, there was a span of 19 bases. CDR3 in amino acids: CASSFISRGAESYNEQFF. DNA of the CDR3: TGCGCCAGCAGCTTTATTAGCCGTGGGGCAGAGTCCTACAATGAGCAGTTCTTC.

This clonotype occurred a few times. CDR3 nucleotides: TGTGCCAGCAGTCGCATGGGGCGGGAGGGGAAAGAGACCCAGTACTTC. Its protein product is CASSRMGREGKETQYF. The genes are TRBV27 and TRBJ2-5, with 9 bases lining up with TRBD2. Trimming at V came to 5 bases and at J to 3 bases, leaving 10 bases not matched to a gene. This CDR3 contains 16 residues. Germline V gene lookup returns CDR1 MNHEY and CDR2 SMNVEV (reference sequence).

The chain has TRBV11-3 and TRBJ2-7, with a possible D match to TRBD1 (6 bases). Germline V gives CDR1 SGHNT, CDR2 YENEEA. With 5 bases removed from V and 4 bases from J, the gap between germline ends came to 21 bases. The length of the CDR3 is 16 residues. The CDR3: CASSEDSGDQGYEQYF. In DNA form, the CDR3 reads TGTGCCAGCAGCGAAGATTCAGGGGATCAAGGTTACGAGCAGTACTTC.